This TCR beta chain was obtained from a study of blood T cell repertoires in COVID-19. Here immunoSEQ multiplex PCR was the method, and the copy in TCRdb shows in-frame clones only, minus some. The table has about 300,000 clones, more than 75% seen once; the top ten hold 8.5% to 12%. Residents of approximately 25 US areas, aged about 18 to 95 years, made up the participants. The CDR3 contains 11 residues. Looked up from germline, CDR1 is SQVTM and CDR2 is ANQGSEA. V was clipped by 4 bases and J by 12 bases, with 12 bases between them. The chain recombines TRBV29-1 with TRBJ1-4; D is undetermined. Sequenced input: PBMCs or T cells enriched from blood (not recorded which). This clonotype was obtained from a woman aged 18-35 years who had recovered from COVID-19. CDR3 DNA: TGCAGCGTTGGCCACCGCGATCAACTGTTTTTT. Protein product: CSVGHRDQLFF.